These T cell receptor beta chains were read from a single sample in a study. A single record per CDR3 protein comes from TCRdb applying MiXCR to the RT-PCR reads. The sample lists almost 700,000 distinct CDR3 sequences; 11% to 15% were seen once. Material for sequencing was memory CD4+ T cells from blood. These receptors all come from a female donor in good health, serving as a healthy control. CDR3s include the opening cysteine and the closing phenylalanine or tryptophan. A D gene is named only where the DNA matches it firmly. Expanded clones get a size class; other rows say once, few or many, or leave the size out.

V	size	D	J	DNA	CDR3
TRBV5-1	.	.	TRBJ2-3	TGCGCCAGCAGCGAGGACGGACAGCGCTCAGATACGCAGTATTTT	CASSEDGQRSDTQYF
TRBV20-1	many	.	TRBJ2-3	TGCAGTGCTAGATACAGGGACCACACAGATACGCAGTATTTT	CSARYRDHTDTQYF
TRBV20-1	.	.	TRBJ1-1	TGCAGTGCTAGAGGGGGGGGGAATCTGGACACTGAAGCTTTCTTT	CSARGGGNLDTEAFF
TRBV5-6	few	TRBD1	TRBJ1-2	TGTGCCAGCAGCTTTTGGGACAGAAATACGGATGGCTACACCTTC	CASSFWDRNTDGYTF
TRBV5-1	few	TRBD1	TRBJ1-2	TGCGCCAGCAGCTGGGAGACAGGGAACTATGGCTACACCTTC	CASSWETGNYGYTF
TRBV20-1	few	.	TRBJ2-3	TGCAGTGCCTTCCTTTCTGGAGGGCAGGCGCAGTATTTT	CSAFLSGGQAQYF
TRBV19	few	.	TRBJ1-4	TGTGCCAGTAGTTATGGGGATTCAACTAATGAAAAACTGTTTTTT	CASSYGDSTNEKLFF
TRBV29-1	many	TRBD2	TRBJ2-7	TGCAGCGTGGGTCGACTAGCGGGAGCCGGAGGCTACGAGCAGTACTTC	CSVGRLAGAGGYEQYF
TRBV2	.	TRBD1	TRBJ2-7	TGTGCCAGCAGAGGGGGACAGCGGACCTACGAGCAGTACTTC	CASRGGQRTYEQYF
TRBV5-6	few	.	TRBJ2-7	TGTGCCAGCAGTGCTACAGGTCTCTACGAGCAGTACTTC	CASSATGLYEQYF
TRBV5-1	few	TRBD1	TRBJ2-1	TGCGCCAGCAGTAGGGACAGGGATCGCAATGAGCAGTTCTTC	CASSRDRDRNEQFF
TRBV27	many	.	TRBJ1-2	TGTGCCAGCAGTTTTTCGGGGTTTGGCTACACCTTC	CASSFSGFGYTF
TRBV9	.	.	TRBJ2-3	TGTGCCAGCAGCGCCCTTACCCAGGCAGATACGCAGTATTTT	CASSALTQADTQYF
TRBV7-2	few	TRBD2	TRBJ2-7	TGTGCCAGCAGCCCCGCGACGGGAGGAAGTTACGAGCAGTACTTC	CASSPATGGSYEQYF
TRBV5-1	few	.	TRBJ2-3	TGCGCCAGCAGCCCCGGGACTGGGGCATTCACAGATACGCAGTATTTT	CASSPGTGAFTDTQYF
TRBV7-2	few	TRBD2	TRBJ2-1	TGTGCCAGCAGCTTAACCGGGACTAGTCGGAATGAGCAGTTCTTC	CASSLTGTSRNEQFF
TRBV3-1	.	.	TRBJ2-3	TGTGCCAGCAGTCGGCCGGCAGATACGCAGTATTTT	CASSRPADTQYF
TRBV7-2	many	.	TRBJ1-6	TGTGCCAGCAGCTCGAGCTCCTATAATTCACCCCTCCACTTT	CASSSSSYNSPLHF
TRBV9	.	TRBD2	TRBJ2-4	TGTGCCAGCAGCGTGAGTTTCGCCCGGGGGGAAAACATTCAGTACTTC	CASSVSFARGENIQYF
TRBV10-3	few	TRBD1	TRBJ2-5	TGTGCCATCAGGGGGGACAGGGGGCGCGGAGAGACCCAGTACTTC	CAIRGDRGRGETQYF
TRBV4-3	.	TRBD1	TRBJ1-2	TGCGCCAGCAGCCAGGAAACAGGGGGCGTTGGCGGCTACACCTTC	CASSQETGGVGGYTF
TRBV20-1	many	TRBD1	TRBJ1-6	TGCAGTGCTAAATCGGGACAGGGTGGGCTTGGTGTCCTCCACTTT	CSAKSGQGGLGVLHF
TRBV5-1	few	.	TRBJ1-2	TGCGCCAGCAGCTTGGTTACTGGCCAACGGACAGACTATAACTATGGCTACACCTTC	CASSLVTGQRTDYNYGYTF
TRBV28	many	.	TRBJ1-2	TGTGCCAGCAGACCCGACGTGTACTATGGCTACACCTTC	CASRPDVYYGYTF